Listed below are T cell receptor beta chains from one sample, sequenced in a study of cytomegalovirus exposure and HLA in healthy donors. Method: immunoSEQ multiplex PCR; TCRdb's copy keeps in-frame clones and lacks some. The data contain 170,000 or so clones, roughly 80% of them singletons. The sample was PBMCs. The receptor set was obtained from a male donor in good health and CMV-seropositive. Each CDR3 is given with its conserved first and last residue. The D gene is left open where the match is weak. Only some rows state a clone size, as once, few, many or a class for expanded clones.

J gene: TRBJ1-2
D gene: .
clone size: few
V gene: TRBV6-4
CDR3 DNA: TGTGCCAGCAGTGAACAGGGCGGGGGGACCGGCTACACCTTC
CDR3 protein: CASSEQGGGTGYTF

J gene: TRBJ2-1
D gene: TRBD2
clone size: .
V gene: TRBV7-2
CDR3 DNA: TGTGCCAGCAGCTTAGAAGCGGGAGGGAACAATGAGCAGTTCTTC
CDR3 protein: CASSLEAGGNNEQFF

J gene: TRBJ2-5
D gene: TRBD2
clone size: .
V gene: TRBV19
CDR3 DNA: TGTGCCAGTAGTGACGCCACGGGGGGACAAGAGACCCAGTACTTC
CDR3 protein: CASSDATGGQETQYF

J gene: TRBJ2-5
D gene: .
clone size: .
V gene: TRBV5-1
CDR3 DNA: TGCGCCAGCAGCTTGGCAGTAATTCCCCAAGAGACCCAGTACTTC
CDR3 protein: CASSLAVIPQETQYF

J gene: TRBJ1-2
D gene: .
clone size: .
V gene: TRBV7-8
CDR3 DNA: TGTGCCAGCAGCTTAGACGGGGACTTAAACTATGGCTACACCTTC
CDR3 protein: CASSLDGDLNYGYTF

J gene: TRBJ2-1
D gene: TRBD2
clone size: .
V gene: TRBV7-3
CDR3 DNA: TGTGCCAGCAGCTCCCGGACTAGCGGGTCCTACAATGAGCAGTTCTTC
CDR3 protein: CASSSRTSGSYNEQFF

J gene: TRBJ2-5
D gene: TRBD1
clone size: .
V gene: TRBV7-6
CDR3 DNA: TGTGCCAGCAGCTCGGACAGGGTCCAAGAGACCCAGTACTTC
CDR3 protein: CASSSDRVQETQYF

J gene: TRBJ2-7
D gene: TRBD1
clone size: once
V gene: TRBV5-4
CDR3 DNA: TGTGCCAGCAGTCAGGGACAGGGGGCGTACGAGCAGTACTTC
CDR3 protein: CASSQGQGAYEQYF

J gene: TRBJ1-2
D gene: TRBD1
clone size: .
V gene: TRBV29-1
CDR3 DNA: TGCAGCGTTGAGGGACAGCCTATGGCTGGTCACACCTTC
CDR3 protein: CSVEGQPMAGHTF

J gene: TRBJ2-1
D gene: TRBD2
clone size: .
V gene: TRBV10-1
CDR3 DNA: TGCGCCAGCAGGACACAGGGACTAGCCATCGATGAGCAGTTCTTC
CDR3 protein: CASRTQGLAIDEQFF